This T cell receptor (beta chain) was retrieved from a study of T cells expressing NK-cell markers. Study summary: All TCR beta repertoires analysed originated from sorted CD3+CD56+NKG2C+, CD3+CD56+NKG2C- and CD3+CD56-NKG2C+ T cells.

TCRdb re-called the 5' RACE reads, yielding one record per CDR3 amino acid sequence without DNA. Its table lists 500,000 or so distinct CDR3 sequences. The CDR3 spans 13 residues. The germline V gene has CDR1 MGHRA and CDR2 YSYEKL. This chain connects TRBV4-1 to TRBJ2-1; TCRdb reports TRBD2, a call that lacks DNA to check it against. Source material: blood T cells: a sorted CD56 or NKG2C T cell subset, CD4+ or CD8+ T cells, or bulk PBMC T cells (not recorded which). The source is a man aged 18 to 29 in good health. The CDR3: CASTRIGSNEQFF.